These T cell receptor beta chains were read from a single sample in a study of Graves' ophthalmopathy and Graves' hyperthyroidism. TCRdb re-called the multiplex PCR reads with MiXCR, one entry per CDR3 protein. The sample records hundreds of thousands of distinct CDR3 sequences, around a fifth being singletons. Sequencing was carried out using peripheral blood. The receptor set was obtained from a woman aged 18-29 years with stable Graves' hyperthyroidism. CDR3s include the opening cysteine and the closing phenylalanine or tryptophan. D genes are given only for firm matches. Rows may omit the clone size; those that give it use once, few, many or a size class.

v_gene	d_gene	j_gene	abundance	CDR3aa	CDR3nt
TRBV25-1	TRBD1	TRBJ2-4	many	CASSEDRGPKNIQYF	TGTGCCAGCAGTGAGGACAGGGGGCCCAAAAACATTCAGTACTTC
TRBV6-1	.	TRBJ1-5	many	CASNDPNQPQHF	TGTGCCAGCAATGACCCCAATCAGCCCCAGCATTTT
TRBV6-1	TRBD1	TRBJ2-7	.	CASRDGQGTYEQYF	TGTGCCAGCAGAGACGGACAGGGTACCTACGAGCAGTACTTC
TRBV4-2	TRBD2	TRBJ2-7	few	CASIQGSGRARDEQYF	TGTGCCAGCATCCAGGGCAGCGGGAGGGCCCGAGACGAGCAGTACTTC
TRBV27	.	TRBJ2-2	many	CASSQTMDTGELFF	TGTGCCAGCAGCCAAACTATGGACACCGGGGAGCTGTTTTTT
TRBV18	.	TRBJ2-5	.	CASSPTRHQETQYF	TGTGCCAGCTCACCGACAAGACACCAAGAGACCCAGTACTTC
TRBV2	.	TRBJ2-7	many	CASSVVTRAYEQYF	TGTGCCAGCAGTGTTGTGACACGAGCCTACGAGCAGTACTTC
TRBV5-6	TRBD1	TRBJ1-2	many	CASSLGLTGDMRGYTF	TGTGCCAGCAGCTTGGGCTTAACAGGGGACATGCGTGGCTACACCTTC
TRBV15	TRBD2	TRBJ2-5	.	CATSRGASGHTLLETQYF	TGTGCCACCAGCAGAGGGGCTAGCGGGCACACCCTCTTGGAGACCCAGTACTTC
TRBV12-3/TRBV12-4	.	TRBJ1-2	.	CASSSDMAGEDGYTF	TGTGCCAGCAGTTCGGACATGGCAGGGGAAGATGGCTACACCTTC
TRBV28	TRBD1	TRBJ2-7	many	CATLSSGTGPSYEQYF	TGTGCCACCCTATCTTCCGGGACAGGGCCCTCCTACGAGCAGTACTTC
TRBV5-1	.	TRBJ1-5	many	CASSLDSYSNQPQHF	TGTGCCAGCAGCCTAGACAGCTATAGCAATCAGCCCCAGCATTTT
TRBV2	.	TRBJ1-2	.	CASAVRSDYGYTF	TGTGCCAGCGCGGTGAGGAGTGACTATGGCTACACCTTC
TRBV12-3/TRBV12-4	.	TRBJ1-2	many	CASSLSRDGGYTF	TGTGCCAGCAGTTTAAGCAGGGATGGTGGCTACACCTTC
TRBV20-1	TRBD2	TRBJ2-2	.	CSARGLAGTLNTGELFF	TGCAGTGCTAGAGGACTAGCGGGAACCCTGAACACCGGGGAGCTGTTTTTT
TRBV6-4	TRBD2	TRBJ2-1	many	CASSALAGVGEQFF	TGTGCCAGCAGTGCACTAGCGGGAGTAGGTGAGCAGTTCTTC
TRBV12-3/TRBV12-4	TRBD1	TRBJ2-5	.	CASSFDGTGDETQYF	TGTGCCAGCAGTTTCGACGGGACAGGGGATGAGACCCAGTACTTC
TRBV30	.	TRBJ1-2	many	CAWSITEDYGYTF	TGTGCCTGGAGCATAACAGAAGACTATGGCTACACCTTC
TRBV20-1	.	TRBJ1-1	many	CSARHLAEAFF	TGCAGTGCTAGACACCTAGCTGAAGCTTTCTTT
TRBV20-1	TRBD2	TRBJ2-7	many	CSARTSGSYEQYF	TGCAGTGCCCGGACTAGCGGTTCCTACGAGCAGTACTTC